Listed here are 24 T cell receptor beta chains from one sample, sequenced in a study of blood T cell repertoires in COVID-19. Assay: immunoSEQ multiplex PCR; the TCRdb copy retains only in-frame clones and omits some. The repertoire has about 350,000 clones, about 90% of them found once; the top ten carry approximately 5.3%. The specimen was PBMCs or T cells enriched from blood (not recorded which). The source of these receptors is a woman between 25 and 40 years old who had recovered from COVID-19.

This clone has only a few counts. The chain recombines TRBV6-5 with TRBJ1-2; TRBD1 is a possible D gene (5 bases). The V and J ends lost 0 bases and 9 bases respectively, with 14 bases between them. The length of the CDR3 is 14 residues. Germline-derived CDR1 and CDR2 are MNHEY and SVGAGI. CDR3 DNA sequence: TGTGCCAGCAGTTACTCAGGACGGGGGAGGAGCTACACCTTC. This translates into CASSYSGRGRSYTF.

J is TRBJ1-4 and V is TRBV3-1 (or the pseudogene TRBV3-2); 7 nucleotides align to TRBD1. Trimming at V came to 1 base and at J to 4 bases, leaving 6 bases not matched to a gene. The CDR3 spans 16 residues. CDR1 and CDR2 (germline): LGHDT, YNNKEL (reference sequence). The chain's CDR3 is CASSQGTGVLNEKLFF. CDR3 in DNA: TGTGCCAGCAGCCAAGGAACAGGGGTCCTTAATGAAAAACTGTTTTTT.

This chain joins TRBV5-1 and TRBJ2-7, with 10 bases matching TRBD2. Losses at the gene ends were 1 base for V and 11 bases for J; bases not matched to a gene: 15. Germline V CDR1 and CDR2: SGHRS, YFSETQ. This CDR3 contains 16 residues. The CDR3 loop is CASSLNKLAGPPTEYF. The CDR3 nucleotides read TGCGCCAGCAGCTTGAACAAACTAGCGGGGCCTCCCACTGAGTACTTC.

The J gene is TRBJ2-5, the V gene TRBV4-1; the match to TRBD2 covers 9 bases. With V trimmed by 0 bases and J by 3 bases, 5 bases remained unmatched. This CDR3 is built from 16 residues. The germline V gene has CDR1 MGHRA and CDR2 YSYEKL. This chain's CDR3 is CASSQDRGGEEETQYF. The CDR3 DNA is TGCGCCAGCAGCCAAGACCGCGGGGGGGAGGAAGAGACCCAGTACTTC.

The chain couples TRBV5-3 to TRBJ1-1; TRBD1 aligns across 7 bases. TRBV5-3 qualifies as an ORF whose function is uncertain. With 10 bases clipped from V and 5 bases from J, the junction kept 11 bases outside the gene matches. CDR3 size: 13 residues. The CDR3 nucleotides read TGTGCCGGAGGTAGGGGGCTGGGAACTGAAGCTTTCTTT. Translation: CAGGRGLGTEAFF.

The chain uses TRBV28 and TRBJ1-1; 11 bases fit TRBD1. Trimming removed 5 bases from V and 3 bases from J; junction bases left unmatched: 5. Per the germline V gene, CDR1 is MDHEN and CDR2 is SYDVKM. The CDR3 is 15 amino acids. The CDR3 nucleotides are TGTGCCAGCAGTCCTATGGGACAGGGGGACACTGAAGCTTTCTTT. This translates into CASSPMGQGDTEAFF.

This clone was detected only once. CDR3 bases: TGTGCCAGTCGAGACGGCGGCGCCGAGCCCGAAGGCTACACCTTC. Translated, it gives CASRDGGAEPEGYTF. J is TRBJ1-2 and V is TRBV19; D not resolved. The CDR3 is 15 residues long. The germline gives CDR1 LNHDA, CDR2 SQIVND (reference sequence). Between the trimmed V and J ends, which lost 8 bases and 8 bases, there was a span of 24 bases.

The chain carries TRBV9 and TRBJ2-7; 9 nucleotides align to TRBD1. CDR3 length: 16 amino acids. V gave up 0 bases and J gave up 4 bases; unmatched junction bases: 8. Germline values: CDR1 SGDLS, CDR2 YYNGEE. The CDR3 sequence is CASSVGLGQGYYEQYF. CDR3 bases: TGTGCCAGCAGCGTAGGACTAGGACAGGGGTATTACGAGCAGTACTTC.

The V call is TRBV19, the J call TRBJ1-5; D is uncertain. The V gene's germline CDR1 is LNHDA and CDR2 SQIVND (reference sequence). V was clipped by 5 bases and J by 6 bases, with 23 bases between them. The CDR3 totals 17 residues. The CDR3 here is CASSLRPDWVAGQPQHF. The CDR3 nucleotides read TGTGCCAGTAGTTTACGACCTGACTGGGTAGCGGGTCAGCCCCAGCATTTT. The whole variable domain, remainder taken from reference TRBV19 and TRBJ1-5, is DGGITQSPKYLFRKEGQNVTLSCEQNLNHDAMYWYRQDPGQGLRLIYYSQIVNDFQKGDIAEGYSVSREKKESFPLTVTSAQKNPTAFYLCASSLRPDWVAGQPQHFGDGTRLSIL.

This rearrangement joins TRBV7-2 to TRBJ1-5; D not resolved. This CDR3 region has 15 residues. Looked up from germline, CDR1 is SGHTA and CDR2 is FQGNSA. The germline V and J ends were trimmed by 1 base and 5 bases, with 12 bases remaining between them. This CDR3 reads CASSLDTSGDQPQHF. The CDR3 bases are TGTGCCAGCAGCTTAGATACATCCGGAGATCAGCCCCAGCATTTT.

This chain uses TRBV7-6 with TRBJ2-3, with 9 bases lining up with TRBD2. This CDR3 is 17 amino acids long. Germline assignment: CDR1 SGHVS and CDR2 FNYEAQ. With V trimmed by 0 bases and J by 1 base, 5 bases remained unmatched. This chain's CDR3 is CASSLAASGAGTDTQYF. In DNA form, the CDR3 reads TGTGCCAGCAGCTTAGCGGCTAGCGGGGCCGGCACAGATACGCAGTATTTT. The complete variable domain, with remaining parts taken from reference TRBV7-6 and TRBJ2-3, reads GAGVSQSPRYKVTKRGQDVALRCDPISGHVSLYWYRQALGQGPEFLTYFNYEAQQDKSGLPNDRFSAERPEGSISTLTIQRTEQRDSAMYRCASSLAASGAGTDTQYFGPGTRLTVL.

The J gene is TRBJ1-1, the V gene TRBV15; D ambiguous. The ends were cut back, 1 base at V and 4 bases at J, with 13 bases in the middle. Germline CDR1 LNHNV, CDR2 YYDKDF (reference sequence). This CDR3 has 15 residues. CDR3 region: CATSRVAGGGTEAFF. The CDR3 region has the DNA TGTGCCACCAGCAGAGTGGCAGGTGGAGGCACTGAAGCTTTCTTT.

This chain joins TRBV6-5 and TRBJ1-1; perhaps TRBD1 as D (6 bases). Germline values: CDR1 MNHEY, CDR2 SVGAGI. Trimming removed 7 bases at V and 7 bases at J, with 13 bases between. The CDR3 extends over 12 amino acids. CDR3 in amino acids: CASTKRGGEAFF. The CDR3 region has the DNA TGTGCCAGCACTAAGCGAGGGGGTGAAGCTTTCTTT.

The gene calls are TRBV7-2 and TRBJ2-1; 10 bases align to TRBD1. Germline V CDR1 and CDR2: SGHTA, FQGNSA. The J segment lost 3 bases and the V segment lost 5 bases, leaving 7 bases of the junction unmatched. The CDR3 spans 16 residues. This chain's CDR3 is CASSPATGGIYNEQFF. The CDR3, as DNA: TGTGCCAGCAGCCCCGCGACAGGGGGCATCTACAATGAGCAGTTCTTC.

V gene TRBV18 combines with J gene TRBJ1-6; D is unresolved. V lost 2 bases to trimming and J lost 11 bases, with 10 bases between them. CDR1 and CDR2 from the germline V gene are KGHSH and LQKENI. The CDR3 sequence is 13 residues long. CDR3 nucleotide sequence: TGTGCCAGCTCACCAGGACCGGAGGCACCCCTCCACTTT. Encoded protein: CASSPGPEAPLHF.

The genes are TRBV7-8 and TRBJ1-1, with no clear D. The V end was cut by 1 base, the J end by 6 bases, with 9 bases between. The CDR3 contains 13 residues. CDR1 and CDR2 (germline): SGHVS, FQNEAQ. The CDR3 protein is CASSLVLSAEAFF. The CDR3 bases are TGTGCCAGCAGCTTAGTACTAAGTGCTGAAGCTTTCTTT.

The V call is TRBV20-1, the J call TRBJ1-1; possible D gene TRBD1, 5 bases. CDR1 is DFQATT and CDR2 is SNEGSKA in the germline V gene (reference sequence). This CDR3 region has 13 residues. V lost 3 bases and J lost 4, with 12 bases in between. CDR3 nucleotides: TGCAGTGCTAGTCCCGGACAAGGCACTGAAGCTTTCTTT. Residues: CSASPGQGTEAFF.

The chain links TRBV7-2 to TRBJ2-2, with 9 positions matching TRBD1. The CDR3 has 15 amino acids. J lost 6 bases, V lost 5 bases, and 7 bases had no gene match. The germline V gene has CDR1 SGHTA and CDR2 FQGNSA. The CDR3 is CASSPWDREAGELFF. The CDR3 DNA is TGTGCCAGCAGCCCGTGGGACAGGGAAGCCGGGGAGCTGTTTTTT. Full variable domain (rest looked up from reference TRBV7-2 and TRBJ2-2): GAGVSQSPSNKVTEKGKDVELRCDPISGHTALYWYRQSLGQGLEFLIYFQGNSAPDKSGLPSDRFSAERTGGSVSTLTIQRTQQEDSAVYLCASSPWDREAGELFFGEGSRLTVL.

This chain joins TRBV7-9 and TRBJ1-3; D remains ambiguous. This CDR3 has 14 residues. Trimming removed 2 bases from V and 4 bases from J, with 9 bases in between. The germline gives CDR1 SEHNR, CDR2 FQNEAQ (reference sequence). CDR3 DNA sequence: TGTGCCAGCAGCTTACCCAGGAACGGAAACACCATATATTTT. The encoded protein is CASSLPRNGNTIYF.

The count of this clone is one. This rearrangement joins TRBV30 to TRBJ1-2, with 11 positions matching TRBD1. Germline assignment: CDR1 GTSNPN and CDR2 SVGIG (reference sequence). This CDR3 has 15 amino acids. V gave up 3 bases and J gave up 4 bases; unmatched junction bases: 7. The CDR3 sequence: CAWRAGTGGTYGYTF. The CDR3 region has the DNA TGTGCCTGGAGGGCAGGGACAGGGGGAACCTATGGCTACACCTTC.

The chain joins TRBV19 to TRBJ1-2; a weak D match, TRBD1 (6 bases). The CDR3 covers 13 residues. The germline V and J ends were trimmed by 3 bases and 5 bases, with 10 bases remaining between them. CDR1 LNHDA and CDR2 SQIVND come from the germline V gene (reference sequence). Here the CDR3 reads CASSMRQVYGYTF. CDR3 DNA sequence: TGTGCCAGTAGTATGAGACAGGTATATGGCTACACCTTC.

This chain connects TRBV5-8 to TRBJ1-4; 9 bases map to TRBD1. The trim removed 7 bases at V and 3 bases at J, leaving 10 bases unmatched. Germline V gives CDR1 SGHTS, CDR2 YDEGEE. This CDR3 region has 16 residues. The CDR3 DNA is TGTGCCAGCCCTCACAGGGGGCGCCGCGCTAATGAAAAACTGTTTTTT. It encodes CASPHRGRRANEKLFF.

This clone was seen only a few times. The chain is built from TRBV7-9 and TRBJ1-1; D might be TRBD1 (5 bases). The CDR3 runs to 14 residues. Germline CDR1 reads SEHNR; CDR2 reads FQNEAQ (reference sequence). The CDR3 is CAAGGAGFDTEAFF. DNA for the CDR3: TGTGCAGCCGGCGGGGCAGGGTTTGACACTGAAGCTTTCTTT.

The J gene is TRBJ1-4, the V gene TRBV4-1; TRBD1 aligns across 8 bases. Trimming removed 5 bases from V and 2 bases from J; junction bases left unmatched: 7. Germline-derived CDR1 and CDR2 are MGHRA and YSYEKL. The CDR3 contains 16 residues. CDR3 in amino acids: CASSFPQGATNEKLFF. The CDR3 DNA reads as TGCGCCAGCAGCTTCCCCCAGGGGGCGACTAATGAAAAACTGTTTTTT.